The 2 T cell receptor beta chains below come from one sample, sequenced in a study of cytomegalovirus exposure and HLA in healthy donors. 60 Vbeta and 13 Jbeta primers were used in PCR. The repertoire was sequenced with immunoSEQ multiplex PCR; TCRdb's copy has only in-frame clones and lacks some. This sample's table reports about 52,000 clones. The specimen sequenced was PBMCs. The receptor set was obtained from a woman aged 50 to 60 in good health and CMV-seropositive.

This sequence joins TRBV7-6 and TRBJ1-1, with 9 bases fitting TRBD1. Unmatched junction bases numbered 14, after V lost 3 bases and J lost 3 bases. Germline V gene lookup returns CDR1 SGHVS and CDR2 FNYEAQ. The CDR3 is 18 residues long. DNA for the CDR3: TGTGCCAGCAGCTTTCCCTCCGGGGGACAGGGCTGGGACACTGAAGCTTTCTTT. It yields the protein CASSFPSGGQGWDTEAFF.

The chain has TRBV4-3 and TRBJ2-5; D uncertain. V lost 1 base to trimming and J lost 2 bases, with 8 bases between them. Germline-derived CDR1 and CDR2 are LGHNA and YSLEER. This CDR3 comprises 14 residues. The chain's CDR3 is CASSQGFVQETQYF. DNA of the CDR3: TGCGCCAGCAGCCAAGGTTTCGTACAAGAGACCCAGTACTTC.